This is a list of T cell receptor beta chains from one sample in a study of beta chain features in type 1 diabetes. Assay: immunoSEQ multiplex PCR; the TCRdb copy retains only in-frame clones and omits some. This table has hundreds of thousands of clones, 30% appearing once. Material: naive CD4+ T cells from blood. These receptors were obtained from a man younger than 30 in good health. Both conserved end residues are part of each CDR3. The D gene is left open where the match is weak. Clone size appears in some rows only: once, few, many, or a class for an expanded clone.

clone_size	v_call	j_call	d_call	cdr3_nt	cdr3_aa
.	TRBV30	TRBJ1-5	.	TGTGCCTGGAGTCATAGGTCGGGAGCTAAACCCCAGCATTTT	CAWSHRSGAKPQHF
.	TRBV9	TRBJ2-3	.	TGTGCCAGCAGCGTTCTGCGAGGATCCACAGATACGCAGTATTTT	CASSVLRGSTDTQYF
.	TRBV4-2	TRBJ2-7	TRBD2	TGTGCCAGCAGCCGGGTGGGGGGACTAGCGGGCCACTACGAGCAGTACTTC	CASSRVGGLAGHYEQYF
.	TRBV29-1	TRBJ2-7	.	TGCAGCGTTGCAGAGGCCTACGAGCAGTACTTC	CSVAEAYEQYF
.	TRBV27	TRBJ2-1	.	TGTGCCAGCAGTTTATCACAGGTAATCTACAATGAGCAGTTCTTC	CASSLSQVIYNEQFF
few	TRBV29-1	TRBJ1-2	TRBD1	TGCAGCGTCCCGGGACAGGGGATCGGCTACACCTTC	CSVPGQGIGYTF
.	TRBV28	TRBJ2-7	.	TGTGCCAGCAGTTTATACGAGGGTACTCAGTACTTC	CASSLYEGTQYF
.	TRBV9	TRBJ2-1	TRBD2	TGTGCCAGCAGCGCCTCCGGACTAGCGGGACCCCACAATGAGCAGTTCTTC	CASSASGLAGPHNEQFF
few	TRBV2	TRBJ2-7	.	TGTGCCAGCTCCTGGCAGGCTGGGTACGAGCAGTACTTC	CASSWQAGYEQYF
once	TRBV11-2	TRBJ2-7	TRBD1	TGTGCCAGCAGCTCGGACAGGGACGAGCAGTACTTC	CASSSDRDEQYF
few	TRBV5-1	TRBJ2-5	.	TGCGCCAGCAGCTTGATGGCAGGGTCGGCATTGGAGACCCAGTACTTC	CASSLMAGSALETQYF
.	TRBV7-9	TRBJ2-1	.	TGTGCCAGCAGCCCCTTTGGGGGTAGTGAGCAGTTCTTC	CASSPFGGSEQFF
.	TRBV15	TRBJ2-1	.	TGTGCCACCAGTCGCGCCAGCGCTGGTGAGCAGTTCTTC	CATSRASAGEQFF
.	TRBV5-1	TRBJ2-3	.	TGCGCCAGCAGCCCCGGGTTTTCCCCAGATACGCAGTATTTT	CASSPGFSPDTQYF
few	TRBV4-1	TRBJ2-7	TRBD1	TGCGCCAGCAGCCAAGGGACAGGGTTAAGCTCCTACGAGCAGTACTTC	CASSQGTGLSSYEQYF
few	TRBV7-2	TRBJ2-1	TRBD2	TGTGCCAGCACCCACGCGGGAGGGTTCTACAATGAGCAGTTCTTC	CASTHAGGFYNEQFF
.	TRBV10-3	TRBJ2-6	.	TGTGCCATCAGTGATTGGGTCTCTGGGGCCAACGTCCTGACTTTC	CAISDWVSGANVLTF
few	TRBV18	TRBJ2-5	.	TGTGCCAGCTCAGTCCAAGAGACCCAGTACTTC	CASSVQETQYF
few	TRBV7-2	TRBJ1-1	.	TGTGCCAGCAGCTTAGCGACTTCGGGCACTGAAGCTTTCTTT	CASSLATSGTEAFF
few	TRBV5-6	TRBJ2-3	.	TGTGCCACTCGGGACGTAAGCACAGATACGCAGTATTTT	CATRDVSTDTQYF
.	TRBV30	TRBJ2-3	.	TGTGCCTGGGGGACCCCATCGGATACGCAGTATTTT	CAWGTPSDTQYF